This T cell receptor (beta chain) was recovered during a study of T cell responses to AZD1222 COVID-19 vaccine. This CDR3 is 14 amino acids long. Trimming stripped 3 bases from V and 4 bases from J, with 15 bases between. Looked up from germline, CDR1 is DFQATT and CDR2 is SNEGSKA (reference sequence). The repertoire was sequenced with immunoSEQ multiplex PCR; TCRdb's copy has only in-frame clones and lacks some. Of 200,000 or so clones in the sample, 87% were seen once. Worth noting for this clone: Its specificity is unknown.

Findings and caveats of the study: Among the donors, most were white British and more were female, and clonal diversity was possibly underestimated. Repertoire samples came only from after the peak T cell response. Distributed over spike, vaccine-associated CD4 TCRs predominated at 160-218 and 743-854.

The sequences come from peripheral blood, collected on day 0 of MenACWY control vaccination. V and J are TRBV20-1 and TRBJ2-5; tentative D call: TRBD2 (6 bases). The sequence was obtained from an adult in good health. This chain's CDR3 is CSASLRERRETQYF. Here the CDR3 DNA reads TGCAGTGCTAGTTTACGGGAGAGGCGAGAGACCCAGTACTTC.